The 10 T cell receptor beta chains given below trace back to one sample, sequenced in a study of blood T cell repertoires in COVID-19. Some clones are missing from TCRdb's copy, which holds only in-frame ones; the method was immunoSEQ multiplex PCR. Here the sample spans 350,000 to 550,000 clones, approximately 90% being singletons. Sequences were obtained from peripheral blood. These receptors all come from a woman under 40 with acute or convalescent COVID-19.

V is TRBV6-5 and J is TRBJ2-2, with TRBD2 matching 7 bases. This CDR3 comprises 15 residues. V trimming: 6 bases; J trimming: 2 bases; junction bases outside the gene matches: 6. In germline, CDR1 is MNHEY, CDR2 SVGAGI. The CDR3 nucleotides read TGTGCCAGCAGAGTACTAGCGAGAAACACCGGGGAGCTGTTTTTT. Translated: CASRVLARNTGELFF.

This clone has more than one count but fewer than ten. This chain links TRBV24-1 with TRBJ2-1, with 12 bases that match TRBD1. There are 15 residues in the CDR3. Per germline, CDR1 KGHDR and CDR2 SFDVKD. The V segment lost 2 bases and the J segment 9 bases; nucleotides outside the gene matches: 4. The DNA for the CDR3 is TGTGCCACCAGTGATTCGGGACAGGGGGCGTCTGAGCAGTTCTTC. Its protein product is CATSDSGQGASEQFF.

The genes are TRBV6-1 and TRBJ1-1; D is unresolved. The V gene lost 1 base and the J gene lost 4 bases, with 7 bases spanning the gap. The CDR3 extends over 13 amino acids. CDR1 and CDR2 (germline): MNHNS, SASEGT. The chain's CDR3 is CASSEGEGTEAFF. CDR3 bases: TGTGCCAGCAGTGAAGGGGAGGGCACTGAAGCTTTCTTT.

The V and J genes are TRBV6-5 and TRBJ2-7; 7 bases match TRBD1. The V gene's germline CDR1 is MNHEY and CDR2 SVGAGI. The CDR3 length is 15 residues. V shed 8 bases, J shed 4 bases, and the junction held 14 bases outside the gene matches. The CDR3 DNA is TGTGCCAGCTCCAAACGAGGGACAGCCCTTTACGAGCAGTACTTC. Translation: CASSKRGTALYEQYF.

The rearrangement joins TRBV7-3 to TRBJ2-5, with D possibly TRBD2 on 6 matching bases. The CDR3 extends over 16 amino acids. Germline CDR1 and CDR2: SGHTA and FQGTGA. Trimming shortened V by 1 base and J by 4 bases, and 16 bases separated the two germline ends. The CDR3 loop is CASSLRPSRGLETQYF. The CDR3 DNA reads TGTGCCAGCAGCTTAAGACCATCTCGGGGGTTAGAGACCCAGTACTTC.

CDR3 protein: CASQGAGELFF. The CDR3 DNA sequence: TGTGCCAGCCAGGGGGCCGGGGAGCTGTTTTTT. The J gene is TRBJ2-2, the V gene TRBV6-6, with 7 bases identical to TRBD1. V shed 8 bases, J shed 6 bases, and the junction held 0 bases outside the gene matches. The CDR3 spans 11 residues. CDR1 MNHNY and CDR2 SVGAGI come from the germline V gene (reference sequence).

The rearrangement links TRBV18 to TRBJ1-2, with D uncertain. The CDR3 sequence is 15 residues long. Trimming cost V 2 bases and J 4 bases, with 14 bases left between them. Per the germline V gene, CDR1 is KGHSH and CDR2 is LQKENI. The CDR3 DNA sequence: TGTGCCAGCTCACCAGGGAGGGTCGTCAGCTATGGCTACACCTTC. Translation gives CASSPGRVVSYGYTF.

The chain uses TRBV29-1 and TRBJ2-1, with D maybe TRBD1 (6 bases). Trimming removed 6 bases at V and 5 bases at J, with 17 bases between. The CDR3 sequence is 14 residues long. Germline V CDR1 and CDR2: SQVTM, ANQGSEA. The CDR3 coding sequence is TGCAGCGTCATAAGACAGGATAGTAACAATGAGCAGTTCTTC. It codes for CSVIRQDSNNEQFF.

The V call is TRBV5-4, the J call TRBJ1-1; D not certain. CDR1 SGHNT and CDR2 YYREEE come from the germline V gene (reference sequence). The CDR3 covers 13 residues. V dropped 4 bases and J dropped 3 bases, with 10 bases sitting between them. DNA for the CDR3: TGTGCCAGCAGCGAGGGCCCCTACACTGAAGCTTTCTTT. The encoded protein is CASSEGPYTEAFF.

V is TRBV5-3 and J is TRBJ2-3; TRBD1 matches at 12 bases. TRBV5-3 falls under the ORF class, with uncertain function. This CDR3 region has 16 residues. V lost 0 bases, J lost 4 bases, and 3 bases stayed unmatched. CDR3 coding DNA: TGTGCCAGAAGCTTGGCCGGGACAGGGGGCGCAGATACGCAGTATTTT. This encodes CARSLAGTGGADTQYF.